Each of the 6 T cell receptor beta chains below was sequenced from the same sample in a study of cytomegalovirus exposure and HLA in healthy donors. PCR amplification relied on 60 Vbeta primers (plus 13 Jbeta primers). Method: immunoSEQ multiplex PCR; TCRdb's copy keeps in-frame clones and lacks some. Here the sample spans 150,000 to 200,000 clones, 62% being singletons. Sequenced sample: PBMCs. Every receptor here comes from a man aged 35 to 55 in good health and CMV-seronegative.

The rearrangement joins TRBV4-1 to TRBJ1-6; D unclear. Germline V gene lookup returns CDR1 MGHRA and CDR2 YSYEKL. This CDR3 is 18 amino acids long. V was cut by 1 base and J by 0 bases, with 13 bases left in between. The CDR3 region is CASSQGTAKSSYNSPLHF. The CDR3 nucleotides are TGCGCCAGCAGCCAAGGGACTGCGAAAAGCTCCTATAATTCACCCCTCCACTTT.

In DNA, the CDR3 is TGCGCCAGCAGCTTGTTTTCCCTAGCGGGGGACTACGAGCAGTACTTC. Encoded protein: CASSLFSLAGDYEQYF. The chain joins TRBV5-1 to TRBJ2-7; 10 bases are a match to TRBD2. With V trimmed by 1 base and J by 3 bases, 7 bases remained unmatched. This CDR3 contains 16 residues. CDR1 and CDR2 from the germline V gene are SGHRS and YFSETQ. Full variable domain (outside the CDR3, taken from reference TRBV5-1 and TRBJ2-7): KAGVTQTPRYLIKTRGQQVTLSCSPISGHRSVSWYQQTPGQGLQFLFEYFSETQRNKGNFPGRFSGRQFSNSRSEMNVSTLELGDSALYLCASSLFSLAGDYEQYFGPGTRLTVT.

V and J are TRBV25-1 and TRBJ2-7; TRBD2 matches at 9 bases. The V gene end was trimmed by 3 bases and the J gene end by 3 bases; junction bases not matched to a gene: 6. From germline, CDR1 is MGHDK and CDR2 SYGVNS. The CDR3 is 15 amino acids. The CDR3 coding sequence is TGTGCCAGCAGTGAGGCAGCGGGAGGCATCTACGAGCAGTACTTC. Amino acid sequence: CASSEAAGGIYEQYF.

The V gene is TRBV5-4, the J gene TRBJ2-5; D might be TRBD1 (5 bases). CDR3 length equals 15 residues. V gave up 0 bases and J gave up 5 bases, with 14 bases separating them. Germline CDR1 is SGHNT and CDR2 is YYREEE (reference sequence). The CDR3 DNA reads TGTGCCAGCAGCTTGGGGGCAGGGTACATCGAGACCCAGTACTTC. Translation gives CASSLGAGYIETQYF. Combining the CDR3 with reference TRBV5-4 and TRBJ2-5 gives the whole variable domain ETGVTQSPTHLIKTRGQQVTLRCSSQSGHNTVSWYQQALGQGPQFIFQYYREEENGRGNFPPRFSGLQFPNYSSELNVNALELDDSALYLCASSLGAGYIETQYFGPGTRLLVL.

This chain links TRBV27 with TRBJ2-5; D might be TRBD1 (6 bases). The CDR3 is made up of 17 amino acids. V was pared by 1 base and J by 1 base, with 16 bases between. Germline V gene lookup returns CDR1 MNHEY and CDR2 SMNVEV (reference sequence). The CDR3 loop is CASSLWGRGASQETQYF. CDR3 nucleotide sequence: TGTGCCAGCAGTTTATGGGGCAGGGGAGCATCCCAAGAGACCCAGTACTTC.

This clone was seen just once. The gene calls are TRBV13 and TRBJ2-1; TRBD2 agrees at 12 bases. CDR3 length: 15 residues. Germline CDR1 and CDR2: PRHDT and FYEKMQ (reference sequence). V lost 4 bases, J lost 12 bases, and 10 bases stayed unmatched. CDR3 in amino acids: CASSSSGTSGWGQFF. CDR3 bases: TGTGCCAGCAGCTCCTCCGGGACTAGCGGGTGGGGGCAGTTCTTC.